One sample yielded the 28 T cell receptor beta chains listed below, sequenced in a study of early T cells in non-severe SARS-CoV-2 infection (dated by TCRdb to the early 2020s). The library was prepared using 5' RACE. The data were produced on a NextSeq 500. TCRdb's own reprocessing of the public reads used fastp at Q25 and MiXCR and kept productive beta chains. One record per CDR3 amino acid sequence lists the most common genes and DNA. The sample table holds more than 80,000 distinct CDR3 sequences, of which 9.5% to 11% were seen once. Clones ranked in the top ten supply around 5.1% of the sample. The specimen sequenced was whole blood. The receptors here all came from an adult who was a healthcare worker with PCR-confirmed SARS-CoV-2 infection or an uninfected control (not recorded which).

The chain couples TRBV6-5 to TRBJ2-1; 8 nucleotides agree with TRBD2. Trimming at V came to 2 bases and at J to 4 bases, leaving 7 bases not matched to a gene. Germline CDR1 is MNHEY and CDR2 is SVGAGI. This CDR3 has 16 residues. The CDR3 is CASSYAPRGGYNEQFF. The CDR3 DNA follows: TGTGCCAGCAGTTACGCCCCTCGCGGGGGGTACAATGAGCAGTTCTTC.

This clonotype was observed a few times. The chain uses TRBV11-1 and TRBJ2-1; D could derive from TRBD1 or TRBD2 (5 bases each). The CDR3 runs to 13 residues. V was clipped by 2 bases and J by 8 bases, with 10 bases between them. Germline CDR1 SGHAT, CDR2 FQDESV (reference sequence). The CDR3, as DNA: TGTGCCAGCAGCTTAATTCGGGGCTATGAGCAGTTCTTC. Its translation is CASSLIRGYEQFF.

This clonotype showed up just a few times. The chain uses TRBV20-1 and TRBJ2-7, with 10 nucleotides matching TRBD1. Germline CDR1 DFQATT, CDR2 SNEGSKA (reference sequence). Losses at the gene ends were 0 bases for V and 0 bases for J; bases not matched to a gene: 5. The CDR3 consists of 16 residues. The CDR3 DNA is TGCAGTGCTAGAGATCGGGGACAGGGGTTCTCCTACGAGCAGTACTTC. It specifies CSARDRGQGFSYEQYF.

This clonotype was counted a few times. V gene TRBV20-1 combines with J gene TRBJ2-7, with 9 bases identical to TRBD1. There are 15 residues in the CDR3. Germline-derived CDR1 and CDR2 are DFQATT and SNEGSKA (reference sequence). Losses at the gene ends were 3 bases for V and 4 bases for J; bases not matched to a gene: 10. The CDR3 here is CSARRTGTGLYEQYF. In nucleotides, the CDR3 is TGCAGTGCTAGGAGAACCGGGACAGGGTTGTACGAGCAGTACTTC.

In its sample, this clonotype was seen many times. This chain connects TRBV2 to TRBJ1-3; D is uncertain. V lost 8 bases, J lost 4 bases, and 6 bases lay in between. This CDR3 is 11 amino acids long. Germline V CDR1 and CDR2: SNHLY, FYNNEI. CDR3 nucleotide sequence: TGTGCCAGCGTACCAGGAAACACCATATATTTT. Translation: CASVPGNTIYF.

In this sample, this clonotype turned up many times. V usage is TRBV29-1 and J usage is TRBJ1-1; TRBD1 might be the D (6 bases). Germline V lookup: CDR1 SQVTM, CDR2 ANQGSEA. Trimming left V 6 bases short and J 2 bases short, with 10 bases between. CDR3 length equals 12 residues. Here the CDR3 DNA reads TGCAGCGTAGAACAGGGTAACACTGAAGCTTTCTTT. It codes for CSVEQGNTEAFF.

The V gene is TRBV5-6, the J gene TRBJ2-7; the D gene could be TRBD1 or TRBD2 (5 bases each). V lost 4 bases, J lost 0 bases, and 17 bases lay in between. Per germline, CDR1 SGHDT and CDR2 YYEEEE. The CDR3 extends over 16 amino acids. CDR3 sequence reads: CASSPYRAGSSYEQYF. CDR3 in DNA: TGTGCCAGCAGCCCATATAGGGCAGGGAGCTCCTACGAGCAGTACTTC.

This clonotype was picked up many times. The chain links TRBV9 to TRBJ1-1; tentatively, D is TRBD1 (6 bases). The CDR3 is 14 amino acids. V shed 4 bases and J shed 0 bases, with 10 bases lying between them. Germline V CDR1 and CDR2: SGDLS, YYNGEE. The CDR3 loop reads CASSPQGMNTEAFF. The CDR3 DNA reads TGTGCCAGCAGCCCACAGGGCATGAACACTGAAGCTTTCTTT.

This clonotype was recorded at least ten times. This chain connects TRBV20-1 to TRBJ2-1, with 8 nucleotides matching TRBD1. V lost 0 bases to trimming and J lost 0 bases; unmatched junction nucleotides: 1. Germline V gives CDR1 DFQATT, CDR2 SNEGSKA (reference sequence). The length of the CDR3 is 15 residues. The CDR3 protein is CSARDGTGSYNEQFF. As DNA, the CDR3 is TGCAGTGCTAGAGACGGGACAGGCTCCTACAATGAGCAGTTCTTC.

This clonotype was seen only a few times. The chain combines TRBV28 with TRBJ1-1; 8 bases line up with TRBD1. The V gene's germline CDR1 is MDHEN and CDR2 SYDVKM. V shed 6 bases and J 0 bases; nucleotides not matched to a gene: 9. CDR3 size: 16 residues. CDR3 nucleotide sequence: TGTGCCAGCAGACCCAGGACAGGGCGTATGAACACTGAAGCTTTCTTT. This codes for CASRPRTGRMNTEAFF.

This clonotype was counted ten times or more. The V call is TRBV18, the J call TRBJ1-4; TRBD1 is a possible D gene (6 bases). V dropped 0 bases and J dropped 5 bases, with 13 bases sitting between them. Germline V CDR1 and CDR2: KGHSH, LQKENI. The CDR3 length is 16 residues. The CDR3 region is CASSPPSYRENEKLFF. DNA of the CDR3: TGTGCCAGCTCACCACCGTCTTACAGGGAGAATGAAAAACTGTTTTTT. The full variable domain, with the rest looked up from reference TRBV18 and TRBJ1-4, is NAGVMQNPRHLVRRRGQEARLRCSPMKGHSHVYWYRQLPEEGLKFMVYLQKENIIDESGMPKERFSAEFPKEGPSILRIQQVVRGDSAAYFCASSPPSYRENEKLFFGSGTQLSVL.

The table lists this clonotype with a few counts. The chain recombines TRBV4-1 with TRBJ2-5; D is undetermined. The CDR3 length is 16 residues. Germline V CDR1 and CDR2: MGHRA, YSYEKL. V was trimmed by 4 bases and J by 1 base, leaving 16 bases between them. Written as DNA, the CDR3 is TGCGCCAGCAGCCGCTACCCCCAAGGCTTCCAAGAGACCCAGTACTTC. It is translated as CASSRYPQGFQETQYF.

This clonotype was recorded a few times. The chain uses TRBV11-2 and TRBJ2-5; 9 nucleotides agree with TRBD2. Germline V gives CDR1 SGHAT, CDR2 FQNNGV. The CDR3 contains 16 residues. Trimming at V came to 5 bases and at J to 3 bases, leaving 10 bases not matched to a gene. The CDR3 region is CASSLGPASGEETQYF. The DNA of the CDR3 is TGTGCCAGCAGCCTAGGCCCCGCTAGCGGGGAAGAGACCCAGTACTTC.

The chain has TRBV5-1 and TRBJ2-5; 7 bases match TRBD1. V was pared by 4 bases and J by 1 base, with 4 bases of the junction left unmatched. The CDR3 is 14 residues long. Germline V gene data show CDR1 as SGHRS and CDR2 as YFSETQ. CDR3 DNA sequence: TGCGCCAGCAGCACCAGGACAGGCCAAGAGACCCAGTACTTC. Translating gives CASSTRTGQETQYF. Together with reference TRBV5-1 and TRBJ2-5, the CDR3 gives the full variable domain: KAGVTQTPRYLIKTRGQQVTLSCSPISGHRSVSWYQQTPGQGLQFLFEYFSETQRNKGNFPGRFSGRQFSNSRSEMNVSTLELGDSALYLCASSTRTGQETQYFGPGTRLLVL.

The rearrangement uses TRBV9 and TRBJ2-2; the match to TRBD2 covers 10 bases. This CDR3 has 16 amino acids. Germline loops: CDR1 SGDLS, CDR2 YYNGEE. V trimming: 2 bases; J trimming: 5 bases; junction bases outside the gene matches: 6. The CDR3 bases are TGTGCCAGCAGCGTCGTTATAGCGGGAGGTACCGGGGAGCTGTTTTTT. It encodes CASSVVIAGGTGELFF.

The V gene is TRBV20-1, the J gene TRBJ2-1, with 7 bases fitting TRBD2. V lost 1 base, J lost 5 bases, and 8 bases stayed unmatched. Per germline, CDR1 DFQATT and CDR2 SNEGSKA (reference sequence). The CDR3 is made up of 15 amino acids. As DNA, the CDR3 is TGCAGTGCTAGAGGAGGGGACTATACTGACAATGAGCAGTTCTTC. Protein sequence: CSARGGDYTDNEQFF.

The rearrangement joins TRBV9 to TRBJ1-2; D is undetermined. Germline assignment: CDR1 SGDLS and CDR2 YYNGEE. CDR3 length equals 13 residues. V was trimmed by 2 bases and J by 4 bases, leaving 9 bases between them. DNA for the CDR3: TGTGCCAGCAGCGTCGGACTAACCTATGGCTACACCTTC. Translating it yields CASSVGLTYGYTF.

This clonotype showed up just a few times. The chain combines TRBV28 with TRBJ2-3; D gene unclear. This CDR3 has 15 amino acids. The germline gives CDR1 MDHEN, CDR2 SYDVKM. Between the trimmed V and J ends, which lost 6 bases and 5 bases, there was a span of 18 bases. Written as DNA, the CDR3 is TGTGCCAGCAGACCCACCGGCATTCGTGGAGATACGCAGTATTTT. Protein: CASRPTGIRGDTQYF.

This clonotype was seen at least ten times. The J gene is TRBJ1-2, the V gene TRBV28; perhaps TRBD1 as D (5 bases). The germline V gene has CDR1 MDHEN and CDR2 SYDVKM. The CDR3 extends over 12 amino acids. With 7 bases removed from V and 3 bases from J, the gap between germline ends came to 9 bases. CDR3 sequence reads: CASKTRDYGYTF. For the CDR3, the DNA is TGTGCCAGCAAAACCAGGGACTATGGCTACACCTTC.

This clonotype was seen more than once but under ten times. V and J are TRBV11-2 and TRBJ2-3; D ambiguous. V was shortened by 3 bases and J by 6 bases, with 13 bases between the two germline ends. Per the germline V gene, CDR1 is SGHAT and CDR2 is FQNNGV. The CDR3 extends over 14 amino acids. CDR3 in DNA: TGTGCCAGCAGCTTCGGGCAGTCATCTGATACGCAGTATTTT. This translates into CASSFGQSSDTQYF.

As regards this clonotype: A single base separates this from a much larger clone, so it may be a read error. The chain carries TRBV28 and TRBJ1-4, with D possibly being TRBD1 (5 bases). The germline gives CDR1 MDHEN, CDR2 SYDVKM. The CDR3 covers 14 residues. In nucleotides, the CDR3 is TGTGTCAGCAGCGACAGAGCAACTAATGAAAAACTGTTTTTT. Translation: CVSSDRATNEKLFF.

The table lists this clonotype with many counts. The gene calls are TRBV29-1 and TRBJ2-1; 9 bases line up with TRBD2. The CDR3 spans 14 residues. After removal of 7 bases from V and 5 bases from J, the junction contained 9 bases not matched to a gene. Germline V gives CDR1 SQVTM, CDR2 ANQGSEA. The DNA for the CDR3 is TGCAGCGCCAGTCCTAGCGGGACCCACAATGAGCAGTTCTTC. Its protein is CSASPSGTHNEQFF.

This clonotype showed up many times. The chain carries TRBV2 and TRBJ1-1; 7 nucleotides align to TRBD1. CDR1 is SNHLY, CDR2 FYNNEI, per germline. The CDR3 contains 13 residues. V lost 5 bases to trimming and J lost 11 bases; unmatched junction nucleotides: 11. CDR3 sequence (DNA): TGTGCCAGCAGTTGGGATTCAGGGGGGTCGGCTTTCTTT. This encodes CASSWDSGGSAFF.

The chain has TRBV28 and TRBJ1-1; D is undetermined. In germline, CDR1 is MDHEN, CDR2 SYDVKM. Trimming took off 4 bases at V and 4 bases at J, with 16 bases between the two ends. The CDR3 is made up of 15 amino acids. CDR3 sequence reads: CASSSYGPIPTEAFF. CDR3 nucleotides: TGTGCCAGCAGTTCCTATGGTCCGATCCCCACTGAAGCTTTCTTT.

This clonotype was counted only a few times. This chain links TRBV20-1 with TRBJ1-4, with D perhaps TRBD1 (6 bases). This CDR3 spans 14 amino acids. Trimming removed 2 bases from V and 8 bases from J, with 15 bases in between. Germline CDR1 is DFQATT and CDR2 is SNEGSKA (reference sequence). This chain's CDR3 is CSARPRDMREKLFF. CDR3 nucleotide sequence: TGCAGTGCTAGACCACGGGACATGAGAGAAAAACTGTTTTTT.

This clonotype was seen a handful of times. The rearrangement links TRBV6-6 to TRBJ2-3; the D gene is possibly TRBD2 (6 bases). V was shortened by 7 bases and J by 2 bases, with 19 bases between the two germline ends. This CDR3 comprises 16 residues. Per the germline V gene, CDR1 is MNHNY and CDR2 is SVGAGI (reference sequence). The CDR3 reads CASTNNPGVNTDTQYF. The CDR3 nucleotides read TGTGCCAGCACCAATAATCCGGGGGTGAACACAGATACGCAGTATTTT.

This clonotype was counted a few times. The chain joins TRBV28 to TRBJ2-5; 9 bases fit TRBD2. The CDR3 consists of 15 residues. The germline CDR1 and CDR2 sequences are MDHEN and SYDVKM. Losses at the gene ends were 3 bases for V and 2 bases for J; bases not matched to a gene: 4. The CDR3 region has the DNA TGTGCCAGCAGTTTGGCGGGGGGGGAACAAGAGACCCAGTACTTC. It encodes CASSLAGGEQETQYF.

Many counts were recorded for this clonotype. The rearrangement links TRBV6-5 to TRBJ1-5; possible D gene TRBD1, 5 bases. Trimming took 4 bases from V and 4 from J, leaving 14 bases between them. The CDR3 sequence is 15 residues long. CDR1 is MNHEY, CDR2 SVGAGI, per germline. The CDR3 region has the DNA TGTGCCAGCAGTTCTTCAGGGAAGGAAAATCAGCCCCAGCATTTT. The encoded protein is CASSSSGKENQPQHF.